Given below is one T cell receptor beta chain in context. What it binds is not known. This specimen comes from a study of cytomegalovirus exposure and HLA in healthy donors. Study findings and constraints: Cytomegalovirus-associated TCR beta chains were listed, numbering 150 to 200. The authors later linked a missense DCLRE1C variant to TCR beta V- and J-gene trimming.

A multiplex PCR was run with 60 Vbeta primers and 13 Jbeta primers. The repertoire was sequenced with immunoSEQ multiplex PCR; TCRdb's copy has only in-frame clones and lacks some. Here the sample spans about 110,000 clones, about three quarters being singletons. V shed 3 bases and J 3 bases; nucleotides not matched to a gene: 1. CDR1 SGHDT and CDR2 YYEEEE come from the germline V gene. The CDR3 runs to 14 residues. V and J are TRBV5-6 and TRBJ1-2; 11 nucleotides align to TRBD1. Material for sequencing was PBMCs. This receptor was taken from a woman in her twenties or thirties in good health and CMV-seronegative. The chain's CDR3 is CASSWDRGDYGYTF. Here the CDR3 DNA reads TGTGCCAGCAGCTGGGACAGGGGGGACTATGGCTACACCTTC.